This is a list of T cell receptor beta chains from one sample in a study of cytomegalovirus exposure and HLA in healthy donors. Method: immunoSEQ multiplex PCR; TCRdb's copy keeps in-frame clones and lacks some. The table shows 84,000 or so clones, with around 82% occurring only once. The sequenced sample consisted of PBMCs. The receptors were sampled from a man aged 50-60 years in good health and CMV-seronegative. Both conserved end residues are part of each CDR3. A D gene is named only where the DNA matches it firmly. Part of the rows lack a size; the others show once, few, many or a class for expanded clones.

j_call: TRBJ2-1
v_call: TRBV20-1
d_call: NA
clone_size: once
cdr3_nt: TGCAGTGCTAGCCAGATTGAGCAGTTCTTC
cdr3_aa: CSASQIEQFF

j_call: TRBJ2-3
v_call: TRBV27
d_call: TRBD1
clone_size: NA
cdr3_nt: TGTGCCAGCCGGGTTCAGGGGGCCGCAGATACGCAGTATTTT
cdr3_aa: CASRVQGAADTQYF

j_call: TRBJ2-2
v_call: TRBV10-2
d_call: NA
clone_size: NA
cdr3_nt: TGCGCCAGCAGTAGGGAACTAGCCACGAACACCGGGGAGCTGTTTTTT
cdr3_aa: CASSRELATNTGELFF

j_call: TRBJ2-2
v_call: TRBV7-9
d_call: NA
clone_size: NA
cdr3_nt: TGTGCCAGCAGCTTCGAGGGCGGACGCGGGGAGCTGTTTTTT
cdr3_aa: CASSFEGGRGELFF

j_call: TRBJ1-2
v_call: TRBV4-3
d_call: TRBD1
clone_size: NA
cdr3_nt: TGCGCCAGCAGCCAAGCCGGGACAGACCGTTATGGCTACACCTTC
cdr3_aa: CASSQAGTDRYGYTF

j_call: TRBJ1-2
v_call: TRBV30
d_call: NA
clone_size: NA
cdr3_nt: TGTGCCTGGAGTGTACTCGGACAGAAAGGTGGCTACACCTTC
cdr3_aa: CAWSVLGQKGGYTF

j_call: TRBJ1-4
v_call: TRBV29-1
d_call: NA
clone_size: NA
cdr3_nt: TGCAGCGGGCAAGAAACTAATGAAAAACTGTTTTTT
cdr3_aa: CSGQETNEKLFF

j_call: TRBJ2-7
v_call: TRBV6-1
d_call: NA
clone_size: few
cdr3_nt: TGTGCCAGCCTCTCGGATCGGCGGTTCAACGAGCAGTACTTC
cdr3_aa: CASLSDRRFNEQYF

j_call: TRBJ1-1
v_call: TRBV5-6
d_call: NA
clone_size: few
cdr3_nt: TGTGCCAGCAGCGGTGGTTCACTGTCTGCTTTCTTT
cdr3_aa: CASSGGSLSAFF

j_call: TRBJ2-3
v_call: TRBV5-1
d_call: TRBD1
clone_size: NA
cdr3_nt: TGCGCCAGCTCCCGGGACAGCGCTACTAGCACAGATACGCAGTATTTT
cdr3_aa: CASSRDSATSTDTQYF

j_call: TRBJ1-2
v_call: TRBV5-1
d_call: TRBD1
clone_size: NA
cdr3_nt: TGCGCCAGCAGCTTTGGGGACAGAGATGGCTACACCTTC
cdr3_aa: CASSFGDRDGYTF

j_call: TRBJ1-4
v_call: TRBV23-1
d_call: TRBD1
clone_size: NA
cdr3_nt: TGCGCCAGCAGTCAGTCGCGACAGGGAAGATTCGCAACTAATGAAAAACTGTTTTTT
cdr3_aa: CASSQSRQGRFATNEKLFF

j_call: TRBJ1-5
v_call: TRBV5-1
d_call: NA
clone_size: NA
cdr3_nt: TGCGCCAGCAGCTTGGAAGGGGCCAAGAATCAGCCCCAGCATTTT
cdr3_aa: CASSLEGAKNQPQHF

j_call: TRBJ2-4
v_call: TRBV28
d_call: TRBD2
clone_size: NA
cdr3_nt: TGTGCCAGCACGGGAGGGGGAGCCAAAAACATTCAGTACTTC
cdr3_aa: CASTGGGAKNIQYF

j_call: TRBJ2-7
v_call: TRBV11-1
d_call: TRBD2
clone_size: NA
cdr3_nt: TGTGCCAGCAGCTTAAGCGGGGAGGGAGAGCAGTACTTC
cdr3_aa: CASSLSGEGEQYF

j_call: TRBJ2-2
v_call: TRBV6-1
d_call: TRBD2
clone_size: few
cdr3_nt: TGTGCCAGCAGTGAAAACCGACTAGCTTTGAACACCGGGGAGCTGTTTTTT
cdr3_aa: CASSENRLALNTGELFF

j_call: TRBJ2-5
v_call: TRBV6-5
d_call: TRBD1
clone_size: NA
cdr3_nt: TGTGCCAGCGGCCGGACAGGGGGAGAAGAGACCCAGTACTTC
cdr3_aa: CASGRTGGEETQYF

j_call: TRBJ1-5
v_call: TRBV7-2
d_call: NA
clone_size: once
cdr3_nt: TGTGCCAGCAGCTTAGTGAGGAGCAATCAGCCCCAGCATTTT
cdr3_aa: CASSLVRSNQPQHF

j_call: TRBJ2-7
v_call: TRBV5-4
d_call: NA
clone_size: NA
cdr3_nt: TGTGCCAGCAGCTCGCCAGGGGTCGGAGAGCAGTACTTC
cdr3_aa: CASSSPGVGEQYF

j_call: TRBJ1-5
v_call: TRBV28
d_call: NA
clone_size: few
cdr3_nt: TGTGCCAGCAGTTTAGGAGTCGAGAGCAATCAGCCCCAGCATTTT
cdr3_aa: CASSLGVESNQPQHF

j_call: TRBJ2-7
v_call: TRBV29-1
d_call: NA
clone_size: few
cdr3_nt: TGCAGCGTTTCCAGATCAGGCGAGCAGTACTTC
cdr3_aa: CSVSRSGEQYF

j_call: TRBJ2-7
v_call: TRBV5-4
d_call: NA
clone_size: NA
cdr3_nt: TGTGCCAGCAGCTTGATTGGGGAGGAGCAGTACTTC
cdr3_aa: CASSLIGEEQYF

j_call: TRBJ2-7
v_call: TRBV6-1
d_call: TRBD1
clone_size: NA
cdr3_nt: TGTGCCAGCAGTGAAGGTCGCAGGGGGACCTACGAGCAGTACTTC
cdr3_aa: CASSEGRRGTYEQYF

j_call: TRBJ2-1
v_call: TRBV2
d_call: TRBD1
clone_size: NA
cdr3_nt: TGTGCCACCTCTAGACAGGGGTCCTACAATGAGCAGTTCTTC
cdr3_aa: CATSRQGSYNEQFF

j_call: TRBJ1-1
v_call: TRBV5-1
d_call: NA
clone_size: NA
cdr3_nt: TGCGCCAGAAGTGGGCCGGGGGGGCGCACTGAAGCTTTCTTT
cdr3_aa: CARSGPGGRTEAFF

j_call: TRBJ2-7
v_call: TRBV27
d_call: NA
clone_size: NA
cdr3_nt: TGTGCCAGCACCCCATTAGAGTTCCGCTACGAGCAGTACTTC
cdr3_aa: CASTPLEFRYEQYF

j_call: TRBJ2-7
v_call: TRBV11-2
d_call: NA
clone_size: few
cdr3_nt: TGTGCCAGCAGTCAAAGACTCTACGAGCAGTACTTC
cdr3_aa: CASSQRLYEQYF